Included here is one T cell receptor beta chain sequence, with context. Its antigen is currently unknown. One junction end does not reproduce the germline sequence, and a read error may be involved. Libraries were prepared by immunoSEQ multiplex PCR; TCRdb keeps only in-frame clonotypes and omits some of them. The sample records some 150,000 clones, approximately 90% being singletons. The entry originates in a study of T cell responses to AZD1222 COVID-19 vaccine. General study findings and limits: Clonal diversity may have been underestimated, and the donors were mostly white British, with more females than males.

The sequenced sample was peripheral blood, obtained on day 0 of AZD1222 vaccination. The sequence came from an adult in good health.

The CDR3 is CASSLEGETNEKLFF. CDR3 DNA sequence: TGCGCCAGCAGTTTGGAGGGAGAAACTAATGAAAAACTGTTTTTT. This chain uses TRBV5-1 with TRBJ1-4; D gene uncertain. This CDR3 region has 15 residues. Germline assignment: CDR1 SGHRS and CDR2 YFSETQ.